This T cell receptor (beta chain) was recorded in a study of radiotherapy plus CTLA-4 blockade in lung cancer. TCRdb keeps only in-frame clones here, not all; method: immunoSEQ multiplex PCR. The sample includes roughly 59,000 clones, 72% of them seen just once. This CDR3 has 13 residues. Germline V CDR1 and CDR2: MDHEN, SYDVKM. V lost 10 bases to trimming and J lost 4 bases; unmatched junction nucleotides: 8. The TCR originated in a human donor with non-small cell lung cancer whose response to radiotherapy plus ipilimumab could not be evaluated. The rearrangement uses TRBV28 and TRBJ2-7; TRBD1 matches at 9 bases. Material: peripheral blood, obtained from a patient treated with radiotherapy plus ipilimumab. CDR3 DNA sequence: TGTGCCACCGCTAACAGGGGGCGGTACGAGCAGTACTTC. Translated, it gives CATANRGRYEQYF.